This T cell receptor (beta chain) was captured in a study of T-cell memory formation after mild COVID-19. CDR3 size: 16 residues. Trimming took 4 bases from V and 4 from J; bases not matched to a gene: 7. This clonotype came up a few times. Its antigen is not identified. Study results and caveats: Memory sampled before infection contained some responding clones, suggesting cross-reactive memory joined. CD8+ contracting clones occupied EMRA, while CD4+ ones occupied mainly CM and EM.

TCRdb redid the calling of the 5' RACE reads with MiXCR, one entry per CDR3 protein. The sample includes 350,000 or so distinct CDR3 sequences, around 20% of them seen just once. V is TRBV12-3 or TRBV12-4 and J is TRBJ1-5; TRBD1 matches at 10 bases. The clonotype originates from an adult woman who had mild COVID-19 (a few samples of this study predate the infection). Cell type and time point are not known. The sequenced sample was PBMCs or a T cell subset sorted from them (not recorded which). CDR3 sequence (DNA): TGTGCCAGCAGTTCACCAGGGACAGGGGTTAATCAGCCCCAGCATTTT. This codes for CASSSPGTGVNQPQHF.